A selection of T cell receptor beta chains follows, all from one sample in a study of T cells in Graves' hyperthyroidism and ophthalmopathy. Using its own MiXCR run on the multiplex PCR reads, TCRdb lists one record per CDR3 protein. Here the sample spans roughly 57,000 distinct CDR3 sequences, approximately 53% being singletons. Sample: blood. Receptors were obtained from a woman between 55 and 75 years old with Graves' ophthalmopathy. The conserved cysteine and the conserved F or W are not part of the CDR3 here. Fields, in order: CDR3 protein, V gene, CDR3 length.

ASSEPSGGGDEKLF,TRBV2,14
ASHGRYNEQF,TRBV2,10
ASSPRGGDNEQF,TRBV5-1,12
SVERWREGSVTGELF,TRBV29-1,15
ASSQAGPGYT,TRBV3-1,10
SVVRRGGYT,TRBV29-1,9
ATSGPGSTTGELF,TRBV24-1,13
STLGHSSYNEQF,TRBV20-1,12
ASSFRGMNTEAF,TRBV5-1,12
ASSLAEEWPQH,TRBV7-2,11
ASSEAHQGGPPQY,TRBV2,13
ASSLEGGTSGSPIYNEQF,TRBV7-2,18
SVVALRRGLNTEAF,TRBV29-1,14
ASSSREDYEQY,TRBV18,11
AGSQGIYNEQF,TRBV4-2,11
ASSLMGDYEQY,TRBV7-9,11
ASSLRLSGGAGRDMNTEAF,TRBV7-2,19
ASSEKEGRNQPQH,TRBV2,13
ASSLVGTGVYEQY,TRBV5-1,13
ASSYSRGEAGGSPLH,TRBV6-5,15
ASSPLREGQNIQY,TRBV5-6,13
SARIRTGGGYGYT,TRBV20-1,13
ASSYRPPDRGNTIY,TRBV6-5,14
ASGDSETSGANVLT,TRBV6-4,14
ASSLVIAGAGNTIY,TRBV7-6,14
SATPLGYTEAF,TRBV20-1,11
ASSLGGRGSNEKLF,TRBV5-4,14
SAEGHRSYNEQF,TRBV20-1,12
ASSIAGGAYNEQF,TRBV6-1,13
ASRKGQGYNEQF,TRBV6-5,12
ASPHGSSYEQY,TRBV7-6,11
ASSERGLRQSQH,TRBV10-2,12
SVRLAGDTGELF,TRBV29-1,12
ASGGLAEGETQY,TRBV6-6,12
ASGLDLVKTQY,TRBV12-5,11
ASSLEISGTSYEQY,TRBV28,14
ASSPQAGAGYEQY,TRBV18,13
ASSYIGARGYNSPLH,TRBV6-2/TRBV6-3,15
ASSRGQQTYEQY,TRBV14,12
SARGRTGGARYEQY,TRBV20-1,14
ASSLSVPRGRLNTGELF,TRBV11-2,17
AISESSGSSYGYT,TRBV10-3,13
ASSLYQTGGFSTDTQY,TRBV5-1,16
ASSLVGLARDTQY,TRBV7-8,13
ASSPWTSGSYEQY,TRBV7-2,13
ASNMGDHNEQF,TRBV7-9,11
ASSRGTGRNEKLF,TRBV28,13
ASSLDLAGGGQETQH,TRBV5-6,15
ASSPTGYDTQY,TRBV6-2/TRBV6-3,11
ASRDRGLGQPQH,TRBV6-1,12
ASRGPGNTIY,TRBV7-3,10
ATSRKTGVYEQY,TRBV15,12
ATSDLTKSYT,TRBV24-1,10
ASSLMGEGTEAF,TRBV12-3/TRBV12-4,12